Detailed here is one TCR beta chain. The length of the CDR3 is 15 residues. Looked up from germline, CDR1 is MNHEY and CDR2 is SVGAGI. Losses at the gene ends were 7 bases for V and 7 bases for J; bases not matched to a gene: 8. This sample was included in a study of blood T cell repertoires in COVID-19. The authors' processing: Cell counts per sample came from amplifying reference gene primers. This table comes from immunoSEQ multiplex PCR, and its TCRdb copy is limited to in-frame clones, with some not included. The D gene and trimming were derived from the DNA, and the V and J assignments and clone size from that table. The sample yields more than 200,000 clones, around 88% seen once.

This TCR was recovered from a man younger than 45 with active or convalescent COVID-19. The specimen sequenced was peripheral blood. The chain has TRBV6-5 and TRBJ2-1; TRBD2 matches at 12 bases. The CDR3 nucleotides are TGTGCCAGCAACCTACTAGCGGGGGGCAAAAATGAGCAGTTCTTC. Translating gives CASNLLAGGKNEQFF.